Below, 21 T cell receptor beta chains from the same sample are listed, as sequenced in a study of CD8 T cells in Susac syndrome. An amount of RNA that ranged from roughly 0.5 to 1 ug was reverse transcribed with random hexamers. MiXCR was run by TCRdb on the immunoSEQ multiplex PCR reads, yielding one entry per CDR3 protein. The profile shows some 240,000 distinct CDR3 sequences, about 96% of them singletons. Source material: CD4+ T cells from PBMCs. These TCRs come from a human donor with Susac syndrome.

The chain carries TRBV7-9 and TRBJ1-5; possible D gene TRBD1, 5 bases. Germline CDR1 SEHNR, CDR2 FQNEAQ (reference sequence). This CDR3 is 14 amino acids long. Trimming cost V 2 bases and J 6 bases, with 11 bases left between them. The CDR3 DNA follows: TGTGCCAGCAGCTTACAGGGAATCGGTCAGCCCCAGCATTTT. Residues: CASSLQGIGQPQHF. Full variable domain (outside the CDR3, taken from reference TRBV7-9 and TRBJ1-5): DTGVSQNPRHKITKRGQNVTFRCDPISEHNRLYWYRQTLGQGPEFLTYFQNEAQLEKSRLLSDRFSAERPKGSFSTLEIQRTEQGDSAMYLCASSLQGIGQPQHFGDGTRLSIL.

The chain combines TRBV5-1 with TRBJ2-3, with 10 bases fitting TRBD1. Germline V gives CDR1 SGHRS, CDR2 YFSETQ. V trimming: 4 bases; J trimming: 6 bases; junction bases outside the gene matches: 5. The CDR3 loop spans 14 amino acids. Here the CDR3 DNA reads TGCGCCAGCAGCCAACGGACAGGGGGTGATACGCAGTATTTT. Its translation is CASSQRTGGDTQYF.

CDR3 DNA: TGCAGTGCCCTTGAACCGGGACTAGCGGAGGGGAATGAGCAGTTCTTC. This gives the protein CSALEPGLAEGNEQFF. This chain joins TRBV20-1 and TRBJ2-1, with 11 bases that match TRBD2. The germline CDR1 and CDR2 sequences are DFQATT and SNEGSKA (reference sequence). The V and J ends lost 6 bases and 7 bases, in that order; junction bases with no gene match: 14. The CDR3 contains 16 residues.

The rearrangement uses TRBV20-1 and TRBJ2-5, with TRBD2 as a possible D gene (5 bases). Germline CDR1 and CDR2: DFQATT and SNEGSKA (reference sequence). CDR3 length: 12 amino acids. Trimming took off 4 bases at V and 2 bases at J, with 8 bases between the two ends. DNA for the CDR3: TGCAGTGCTACCCCGGGACAAGAGACCCAGTACTTC. Protein sequence: CSATPGQETQYF.

This chain links TRBV29-1 with TRBJ2-1; 7 bases align to TRBD2. Unmatched junction bases numbered 16, after V lost 7 bases and J lost 4 bases. CDR3 size: 16 residues. CDR1 SQVTM and CDR2 ANQGSEA come from the germline V gene. CDR3 DNA sequence: TGCAGCGCTTACGACCGTCGGCGGGAGACGTACAATGAGCAGTTCTTC. This translates into CSAYDRRRETYNEQFF.

The CDR3 region is CASSLGGKVVKNIQYF. The CDR3 nucleotides read TGCGCCAGCAGCCTGGGGGGGAAGGTGGTCAAAAACATTCAGTACTTC. V and J are TRBV5-1 and TRBJ2-4; 7 bases are a match to TRBD2. The V segment lost 4 bases and the J segment 3 bases; nucleotides outside the gene matches: 10. The length of the CDR3 is 16 residues. Germline CDR1 and CDR2: SGHRS and YFSETQ.

The V call is TRBV7-9, the J call TRBJ2-1, with D hard to call. The CDR3 is 15 residues long. The germline CDR1 and CDR2 sequences are SEHNR and FQNEAQ (reference sequence). V was pared by 0 bases and J by 1 base, with 7 bases between. The CDR3 sequence is CASSLAFGSYNEQFF. The CDR3 nucleotides read TGTGCCAGCAGCTTAGCTTTTGGGTCCTACAATGAGCAGTTCTTC.

V usage is TRBV3-1 and J usage is TRBJ1-5, with D unresolved. Trimming left V 6 bases short and J 1 base short, with 7 bases between. The CDR3 is 13 residues long. Germline CDR1 is LGHDT and CDR2 is YNNKEL (reference sequence). The CDR3 region is CASRGSSNQPQHF. The DNA for the CDR3 is TGTGCCAGCAGAGGTTCCAGCAATCAGCCCCAGCATTTT.

This chain uses TRBV27 with TRBJ2-3, with no clear D. Trimming shortened V by 6 bases and J by 8 bases, and 12 bases separated the two germline ends. This CDR3 comprises 12 residues. The V gene's germline CDR1 is MNHEY and CDR2 SMNVEV (reference sequence). CDR3 protein: CASSRSVGTQYF. DNA for the CDR3: TGTGCCAGCAGCAGAAGTGTGGGTACGCAGTATTTT.

V usage is TRBV29-1 and J usage is TRBJ2-1; D may match TRBD1 or TRBD2 (5 bases each). This CDR3 region has 16 residues. Trimming stripped 1 base from V and 0 bases from J, with 13 bases between. The germline CDR1 and CDR2 sequences are SQVTM and ANQGSEA. The CDR3, as DNA: TGCAGCGTTGAAGCCCCTACGGGACCCTCCTACAATGAGCAGTTCTTC. Its translation is CSVEAPTGPSYNEQFF.

This rearrangement joins TRBV12-3 or TRBV12-4 to TRBJ2-3; either TRBD1 or TRBD2 may supply D (5 bases each). The V end lost 1 base, the J end lost 6 bases, and 17 bases lay between the germline ends. The CDR3 spans 16 residues. CDR3 sequence (DNA): TGTGCCAGCAGTTTAGGAGTCCTCGGGGCGTGGGATACGCAGTATTTT. This gives the protein CASSLGVLGAWDTQYF.

Concerning this clonotype itself: At one end, the junction sequence differs from germline, possibly due to a read error. The rearrangement uses TRBV2 and TRBJ2-1; 11 nucleotides match TRBD2. Germline CDR1 reads SNHLY; CDR2 reads FYNNEI. The CDR3 runs to 15 residues. In nucleotides, the CDR3 is TGTGCCAGCAGCGAAGGACTAGCGGGCTACAATGAGCAGTTCTTC. Translation: CASSEGLAGYNEQFF.

The gene calls are TRBV7-2 and TRBJ2-1, with 8 bases that match TRBD1. Germline V gives CDR1 SGHTA, CDR2 FQGNSA. The V and J ends lost 1 base and 4 bases, in that order; junction bases with no gene match: 0. The CDR3 sequence is 14 residues long. The CDR3 DNA sequence: TGTGCCAGCAGCTTAGGACAGGGGTACAATGAGCAGTTCTTC. It encodes CASSLGQGYNEQFF.

The chain uses TRBV6-1 and TRBJ2-1; 11 bases agree with TRBD2. V gave up 4 bases and J gave up 5 bases; unmatched junction bases: 7. CDR3 length: 16 amino acids. The germline V gene has CDR1 MNHNS and CDR2 SASEGT. The CDR3 is CASSVRLAGRNNEQFF. CDR3 DNA: TGTGCCAGCAGTGTCCGACTAGCGGGAAGGAACAATGAGCAGTTCTTC.

The V gene is TRBV13, the J gene TRBJ2-5, with no clear D. Germline CDR1 PRHDT, CDR2 FYEKMQ (reference sequence). CDR3 length: 14 residues. The V end was cut by 3 bases, the J end by 6 bases, with 14 bases between. The CDR3 is CASSFGDAGKTQYF. CDR3 DNA: TGTGCCAGCAGCTTCGGTGATGCTGGAAAGACCCAGTACTTC.

The gene calls are TRBV24-1 and TRBJ1-5; D is unclear. The length of the CDR3 is 13 residues. V lost 2 bases and J lost 5, with 6 bases in between. Germline CDR1 KGHDR, CDR2 SFDVKD. Here the CDR3 DNA reads TGTGCCACCAGTGATTCTGGGGATCAGCCCCAGCATTTT. Encoded protein: CATSDSGDQPQHF.

The chain links TRBV29-1 to TRBJ2-2; either TRBD1 or TRBD2 may fit D (5 bases each). Germline V gives CDR1 SQVTM, CDR2 ANQGSEA. Trimming removed 7 bases from V and 2 bases from J, with 14 bases in between. CDR3 length: 14 amino acids. This CDR3 reads CSASGRDNTGELFF. The CDR3 nucleotides are TGCAGCGCCTCGGGTAGGGACAACACCGGGGAGCTGTTTTTT.

This sequence joins TRBV30 and TRBJ2-3, with a weak D call TRBD1 (6 bases). Looked up from germline, CDR1 is GTSNPN and CDR2 is SVGIG (reference sequence). The V and J ends lost 0 bases and 1 base respectively, with 11 bases between them. The CDR3 is 15 residues long. CDR3 residues: CAWSVQGWGTDTQYF. The CDR3 DNA follows: TGTGCCTGGAGTGTTCAGGGGTGGGGCACAGATACGCAGTATTTT.

The rearrangement links TRBV12-3 or TRBV12-4 to TRBJ1-3; D possibly corresponds to TRBD1 (5 bases). This CDR3 spans 16 amino acids. The V and J ends lost 2 bases and 4 bases respectively, with 15 bases between them. The CDR3: CASSLKRGLQGNTIYF. Written as DNA, the CDR3 is TGTGCCAGCAGTTTAAAGAGGGGCCTCCAGGGAAACACCATATATTTT.

The gene calls are TRBV7-8 and TRBJ2-7; 10 bases are a match to TRBD2. Looked up from germline, CDR1 is SGHVS and CDR2 is FQNEAQ. V trimming: 5 bases; J trimming: 2 bases; junction bases outside the gene matches: 6. The CDR3 extends over 15 amino acids. CDR3 in DNA: TGTGCCAGCAGCCCACTAGCGGGGACCACCTACGAGCAGTACTTC. It yields the protein CASSPLAGTTYEQYF.

The chain employs TRBV20-1 and TRBJ2-2; 11 bases line up with TRBD2. Per the germline V gene, CDR1 is DFQATT and CDR2 is SNEGSKA (reference sequence). The CDR3 is 17 residues long. The V and J ends lost 1 base and 0 bases, in that order; junction bases with no gene match: 4. The CDR3, as DNA: TGCAGTGCTAGAGGGCTAGCGGGAGGAGCGAACACCGGGGAGCTGTTTTTT. The encoded protein is CSARGLAGGANTGELFF.